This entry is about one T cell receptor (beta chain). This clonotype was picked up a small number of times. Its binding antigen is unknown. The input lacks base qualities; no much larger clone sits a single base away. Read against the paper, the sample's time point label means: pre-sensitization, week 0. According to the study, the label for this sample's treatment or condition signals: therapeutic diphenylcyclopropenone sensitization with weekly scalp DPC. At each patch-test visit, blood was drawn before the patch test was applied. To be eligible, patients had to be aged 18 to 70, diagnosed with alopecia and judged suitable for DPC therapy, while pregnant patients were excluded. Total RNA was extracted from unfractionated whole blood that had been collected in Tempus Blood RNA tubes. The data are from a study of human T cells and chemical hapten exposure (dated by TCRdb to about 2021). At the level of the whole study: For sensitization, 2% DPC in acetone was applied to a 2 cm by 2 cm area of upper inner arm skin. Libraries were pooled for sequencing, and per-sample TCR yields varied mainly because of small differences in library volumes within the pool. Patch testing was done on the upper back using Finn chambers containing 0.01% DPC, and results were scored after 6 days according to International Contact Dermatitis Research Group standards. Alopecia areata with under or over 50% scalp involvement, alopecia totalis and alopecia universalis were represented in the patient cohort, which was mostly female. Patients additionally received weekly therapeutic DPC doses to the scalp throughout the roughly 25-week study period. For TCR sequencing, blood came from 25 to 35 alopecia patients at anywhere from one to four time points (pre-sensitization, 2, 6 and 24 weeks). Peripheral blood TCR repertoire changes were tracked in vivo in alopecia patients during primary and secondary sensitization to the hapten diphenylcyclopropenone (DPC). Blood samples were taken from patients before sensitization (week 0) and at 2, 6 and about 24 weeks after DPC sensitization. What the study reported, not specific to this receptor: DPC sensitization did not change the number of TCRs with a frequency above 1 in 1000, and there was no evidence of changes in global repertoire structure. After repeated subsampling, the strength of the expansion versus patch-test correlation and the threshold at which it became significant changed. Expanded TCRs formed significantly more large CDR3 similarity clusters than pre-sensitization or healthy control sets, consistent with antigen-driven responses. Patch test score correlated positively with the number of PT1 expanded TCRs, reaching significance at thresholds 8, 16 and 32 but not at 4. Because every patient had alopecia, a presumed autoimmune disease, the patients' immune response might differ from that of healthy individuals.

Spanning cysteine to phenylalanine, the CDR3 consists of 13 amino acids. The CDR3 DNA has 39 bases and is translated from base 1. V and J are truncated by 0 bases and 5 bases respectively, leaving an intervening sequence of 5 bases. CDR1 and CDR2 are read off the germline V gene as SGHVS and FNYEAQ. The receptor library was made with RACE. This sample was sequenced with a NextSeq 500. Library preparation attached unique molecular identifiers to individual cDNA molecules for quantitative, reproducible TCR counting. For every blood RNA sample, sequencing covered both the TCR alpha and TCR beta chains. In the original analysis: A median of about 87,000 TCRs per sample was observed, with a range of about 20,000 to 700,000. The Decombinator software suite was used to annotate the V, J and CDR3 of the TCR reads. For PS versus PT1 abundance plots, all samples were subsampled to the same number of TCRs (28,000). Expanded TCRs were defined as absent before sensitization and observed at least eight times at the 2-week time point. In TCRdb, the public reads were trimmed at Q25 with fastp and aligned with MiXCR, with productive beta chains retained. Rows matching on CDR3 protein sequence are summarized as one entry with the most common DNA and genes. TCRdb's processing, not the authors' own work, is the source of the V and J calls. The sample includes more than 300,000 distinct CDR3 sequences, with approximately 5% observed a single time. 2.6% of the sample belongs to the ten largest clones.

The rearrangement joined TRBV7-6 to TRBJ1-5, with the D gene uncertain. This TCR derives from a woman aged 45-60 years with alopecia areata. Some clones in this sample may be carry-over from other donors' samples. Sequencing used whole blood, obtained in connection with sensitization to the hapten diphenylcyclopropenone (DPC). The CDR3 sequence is CASSLAHYQPQHF. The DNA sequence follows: TGTGCCAGCAGCTTAGCGCACTATCAGCCCCAGCATTTT.